The 20 T cell receptor beta chains below all came from one sample that was sequenced in a study of blood T cell repertoires in COVID-19. TCRdb's copy holds only in-frame clones and misses some; the assay was immunoSEQ multiplex PCR. The sample has about 130,000 clones, about 70% seen once; the top ten hold under 2.5%. The specimen sequenced was peripheral blood. The receptors derive from a woman in her 70s with acute or convalescent COVID-19.

The CDR3 sequence is CAWREGGGYTF. Written as DNA, the CDR3 is TGTGCCTGGCGCGAAGGGGGCGGCTACACCTTC. The chain is built from TRBV30 and TRBJ1-2; 7 bases are a match to TRBD1. CDR1 and CDR2 from the germline V gene are GTSNPN and SVGIG (reference sequence). The CDR3 loop spans 11 amino acids. V gave up 5 bases and J gave up 8 bases; unmatched junction bases: 5.

This clone has just a few counts. The genes are TRBV28 and TRBJ1-2; D possibly corresponds to TRBD1 (6 bases). The CDR3 covers 12 residues. V lost 5 bases and J lost 8, with 12 bases in between. Germline V gene lookup returns CDR1 MDHEN and CDR2 SYDVKM. CDR3: CASSTGSLGYTF. The CDR3 DNA is TGTGCCAGCAGTACAGGGTCCCTAGGCTACACCTTC.

In this sample, this clone turned up once. The rearrangement links TRBV25-1 to TRBJ2-1; 10 bases match TRBD2. Germline V gene lookup returns CDR1 MGHDK and CDR2 SYGVNS. Losses at the gene ends were 5 bases for V and 7 bases for J; bases not matched to a gene: 8. This CDR3 spans 15 amino acids. DNA of the CDR3: TGTGCCAGCAGTCCGCTAGCGGGAGTGGGGAATGAGCAGTTCTTC. Residues: CASSPLAGVGNEQFF.

This clone was picked up a small number of times. V is TRBV23-1 and J is TRBJ1-5; 8 bases map to TRBD1. TRBV23-1 is labeled an ORF, and its function is uncertain. V dropped 6 bases and J dropped 4; count of bases not matched to a gene: 2. The CDR3 loop spans 13 amino acids. The CDR3 DNA sequence: TGCGCCAGCAGGACAGGGGCAAATCAGCCCCAGCATTTT. As protein: CASRTGANQPQHF.

This clone is a singleton in its sample. The chain recombines TRBV28 with TRBJ1-1; D is undetermined. The CDR3 contains 15 residues. The ends were cut back, 5 bases at V and 3 bases at J, with 16 bases in the middle. From germline, CDR1 is MDHEN and CDR2 SYDVKM. The CDR3 loop is CASSLMPMRDTEAFF. In nucleotides, the CDR3 is TGTGCCAGCAGTCTCATGCCCATGAGGGACACTGAAGCTTTCTTT.

The genes are TRBV12-3 or TRBV12-4 and TRBJ2-5; D is undetermined. This CDR3 region has 12 residues. V lost 1 base and J 4 bases, leaving 4 bases between the germline ends. The CDR3 protein is CASSLVIETQYF. The CDR3 DNA reads as TGTGCCAGCAGTTTAGTAATAGAGACCCAGTACTTC.

This clone was observed a handful of times. Distinct nucleotide sequences in the sample also encode this CDR3. CDR3 sequence reads: CASSYGATYEQYF. CDR3 bases: TGTGCCAGCAGTTACGGAGCCACCTACGAGCAGTACTTC. The rearrangement joins TRBV6-2 or TRBV6-3 to TRBJ2-7, with D hard to call. This CDR3 region has 13 residues. V gave up 2 bases and J gave up 2 bases, with 7 bases separating them. Germline CDR1 reads MNHEY; CDR2 reads SVGEGT.

Relative to its sample, this clone is medium-sized (0.01 to 0.1%). The V call is TRBV11-3, the J call TRBJ2-2; D ambiguous. The CDR3 length is 14 residues. V dropped 1 base and J dropped 5 bases, with 8 bases sitting between them. The germline CDR1 and CDR2 sequences are SGHNT and YENEEA. The CDR3 is CASSLGAATGELFF. CDR3 bases: TGTGCCAGCAGCTTAGGGGCTGCAACCGGGGAGCTGTTTTTT.

The chain combines TRBV6-6 with TRBJ2-3; TRBD1 matches at 7 bases. This CDR3 is built from 16 residues. J gave up 2 bases and V 6 bases, and 11 bases lay outside the gene matches. Germline-derived CDR1 and CDR2 are MNHNY and SVGAGI (reference sequence). CDR3 amino acids: CASRLGQERITDTQYF. The CDR3 nucleotides read TGTGCCAGCAGATTAGGACAGGAACGAATCACAGATACGCAGTATTTT.

The chain is built from TRBV3-1 (or the pseudogene TRBV3-2) and TRBJ2-4; D remains unclear. Germline assignment: CDR1 LGHDT and CDR2 YNNKEL (reference sequence). Deletions cut 1 base from V and 9 bases from J, with 10 bases between. CDR3 length: 13 amino acids. The CDR3 DNA sequence: TGTGCCAGCAGCCAAGCAAACGGCGGCATTCAGTACTTC. Translation gives CASSQANGGIQYF.

This chain joins TRBV6-5 and TRBJ1-6; unclear D gene. This CDR3 is 16 amino acids long. Germline CDR1 is MNHEY and CDR2 is SVGAGI. With 2 bases removed from V and 2 bases from J, the gap between germline ends came to 10 bases. CDR3 nucleotides: TGTGCCAGCAGTTACGAGGCAGCGCCCTATAATTCACCCCTCCACTTT. It codes for CASSYEAAPYNSPLHF.

This clone showed up many times. The chain employs TRBV27 and TRBJ1-6; 7 bases map to TRBD1. CDR1 is MNHEY, CDR2 SMNVEV, per germline (reference sequence). The CDR3 runs 15 residues. V gave up 4 bases and J gave up 9 bases; unmatched junction bases: 9. The CDR3 DNA reads as TGTGCCAGCAGTTACTCGACAGGGTCTACTTCACCCCTCCACTTT. Protein: CASSYSTGSTSPLHF.

This chain connects TRBV6-5 to TRBJ1-3, with D possibly matching TRBD1 (6 bases). The CDR3 loop spans 14 amino acids. Trimming took 6 bases from V and 2 from J, leaving 11 bases between them. The germline V gene encodes CDR1 MNHEY and CDR2 SVGAGI. In DNA, the CDR3 is TGTGCCAGCAGACGGGACATACCTGGAAACACCATATATTTT. Translation: CASRRDIPGNTIYF.

The chain joins TRBV3-1 (or the pseudogene TRBV3-2) to TRBJ1-2, with 9 positions matching TRBD1. Per the germline V gene, CDR1 is LGHDT and CDR2 is YNNKEL (reference sequence). After removal of 5 bases from V and 7 bases from J, the junction contained 5 bases not matched to a gene. The CDR3 contains 13 residues. CDR3 residues: CASSYGTGSGYTF. CDR3 nucleotide sequence: TGTGCCAGCAGCTATGGGACAGGGAGTGGCTACACCTTC.

The chain is built from TRBV5-1 and TRBJ2-3; 15 bases are a match to TRBD2. The ends lost 0 bases at V and 3 bases at J; junction bases unmatched: 2. The CDR3 is 17 amino acids. Per germline, CDR1 SGHRS and CDR2 YFSETQ. CDR3 sequence (DNA): TGCGCCAGCAGCTTGGGGACTAGCGGGGGGGCAACAGATACGCAGTATTTT. Its protein is CASSLGTSGGATDTQYF.

The chain uses TRBV6-1 and TRBJ1-2, with D possibly TRBD1 on 6 matching bases. Germline V gene lookup returns CDR1 MNHNS and CDR2 SASEGT. V was trimmed by 6 bases and J by 8 bases, leaving 16 bases between them. The CDR3 is 13 amino acids. The CDR3 DNA follows: TGTGCCAGCAGGGAAACAGGGCCCTTCGGCTACACCTTC. This translates into CASRETGPFGYTF.

J is TRBJ2-3 and V is TRBV4-1; possibly TRBD1 for D (6 bases). Germline lookup yields CDR1 MGHRA and CDR2 YSYEKL. The CDR3 runs 16 residues. The V end lost 0 bases, the J end lost 5 bases, and 15 bases lay between the germline ends. The CDR3: CASSQEGIQGKDTQYF. CDR3 bases: TGCGCCAGCAGCCAAGAAGGCATACAGGGTAAAGATACGCAGTATTTT.

This clone was seen a few times. The gene calls are TRBV28 and TRBJ1-2; D is unresolved. The CDR3 extends over 12 amino acids. The V gene lost 2 bases and the J gene lost 5 bases, with 6 bases spanning the gap. The germline V gene encodes CDR1 MDHEN and CDR2 SYDVKM. CDR3 region: CASSLDTYGYTF. The CDR3 nucleotides read TGTGCCAGCAGTTTAGATACATATGGCTACACCTTC.

The chain employs TRBV11-2 and TRBJ2-5; 9 bases line up with TRBD2. V lost 1 base and J lost 6; bases outside the gene matches: 6. The CDR3 is made up of 15 amino acids. Germline CDR1 reads SGHAT; CDR2 reads FQNNGV. DNA of the CDR3: TGTGCCAGCAGCTTAGTCTTTGGGACTAGCAAGACCCAGTACTTC. Translating gives CASSLVFGTSKTQYF. The entire variable domain, with the rest obtained from reference TRBV11-2 and TRBJ2-5, is as follows: EAGVAQSPRYKIIEKRQSVAFWCNPISGHATLYWYQQILGQGPKLLIQFQNNGVVDDSQLPKDRFSAERLKGVDSTLKIQPAKLEDSAVYLCASSLVFGTSKTQYFGPGTRLLVL.

The table lists this clone with a few counts. The CDR3 nucleotides read TGTGCCAGCAGCTTAGGTAGTCGCGGAAACACCATATATTTT. Translation gives CASSLGSRGNTIYF. The chain couples TRBV7-8 to TRBJ1-3; D call uncertain. Germline loops: CDR1 SGHVS, CDR2 FQNEAQ. Trimming shortened V by 1 base and J by 4 bases, and 8 bases separated the two germline ends. This CDR3 has 14 residues.